These 28 T cell receptor beta chains share one sample of origin, sequenced in a study of CD8+CD57+ T cells in acquired aplastic anemia (dated by TCRdb to the late 2010s). Sequencing instrument: Illumina HiSeq 2000. Genomic DNA served as template for TCR beta VDJ combination and CDR3 sequence profiling. TCRdb passed the public sequencing reads through fastp at Q25 and MiXCR, retaining productive beta sequences. Each entry merges the rows of one CDR3 protein and shows their most common DNA and genes. The sample records roughly 160,000 distinct CDR3 sequences, less than 60% of which are singletons. The ten largest clones add up to approximately 3% of the sample. Patients chosen for sequencing had shown expansion of CD8+CD57+ cells by flow cytometry. Sequenced sample: sorted CD4+, CD8+, or CD8+CD57+ T cells (not recorded which) from PBMCs. These receptors all stem from a human donor with aplastic anemia.

This clonotype was recorded once. The V call is TRBV29-1, the J call TRBJ2-6, with D unclear. Trimming took 6 bases from V and 2 from J, leaving 17 bases between them. The CDR3 extends over 16 amino acids. Germline CDR1 and CDR2: SQVTM and ANQGSEA. CDR3 sequence reads: CSVQEKAKAGANVLTF. Written as DNA, the CDR3 is TGCAGCGTGCAGGAAAAGGCCAAGGCTGGGGCCAACGTCCTGACTTTC.

This clonotype was found many times. The chain joins TRBV6-5 to TRBJ2-7, with D perhaps matching TRBD1 (6 bases). Between the trimmed V and J ends, which lost 0 bases and 2 bases, there was a span of 14 bases. Germline CDR1 reads MNHEY; CDR2 reads SVGAGI. The CDR3 is 16 amino acids. Written as DNA, the CDR3 is TGTGCCAGCAGTTACTCTCCGGCAGGGGCGGCCTACGAGCAGTACTTC. This encodes CASSYSPAGAAYEQYF.

The CDR3 DNA is TGTGCCAGTAGTGTAGGGGGACTCTCCGGGGATACGCAGTATTTT. This codes for CASSVGGLSGDTQYF. The rearrangement uses TRBV19 and TRBJ2-3; D possibly matches TRBD1 or TRBD2 (6 bases each). Trimming left V 5 bases short and J 6 bases short, with 18 bases between. The germline gives CDR1 LNHDA, CDR2 SQIVND (reference sequence). The CDR3 has 15 residues.

There are a few counts of this clonotype. The V call is TRBV2, the J call TRBJ2-7; either TRBD1 or TRBD2 may fit D (5 bases each). The CDR3 is 13 residues long. V dropped 5 bases and J dropped 2 bases, with 10 bases sitting between them. CDR1 and CDR2 (germline): SNHLY, FYNNEI. CDR3 region: CASSHRDPYEQYV. The CDR3 nucleotides are TGTGCCAGCAGTCACCGGGACCCCTACGAGCAGTACGTC.

This clonotype was recorded at least ten times. The CDR3 region is CASRRGTGDAGELFF. In nucleotides, the CDR3 is TGTGCCAGCAGACGCGGGACAGGGGATGCCGGGGAGCTGTTTTTT. The chain couples TRBV12-3 or TRBV12-4 to TRBJ2-2, with 10 bases aligning to TRBD1. The V segment lost 6 bases and the J segment 6 bases; nucleotides outside the gene matches: 7. The CDR3 length is 15 residues.

This clonotype was seen ten or more times. The chain joins TRBV9 to TRBJ2-7; 11 bases are a match to TRBD2. The trim removed 0 bases at V and 7 bases at J, leaving 3 bases unmatched. The CDR3 is 14 amino acids. The germline V gene encodes CDR1 SGDLS and CDR2 YYNGEE. The CDR3 nucleotides are TGTGCCAGCAGCGTAGGTCTAGCGGGAGGAGAGCAGTACTTC. This sequence encodes CASSVGLAGGEQYF.

This clonotype came up a few times. The chain employs TRBV24-1 and TRBJ1-6; D gene ambiguous. This CDR3 spans 14 amino acids. V was trimmed by 4 bases and J by 10 bases, leaving 13 bases between them. CDR1 and CDR2 (germline): KGHDR, SFDVKD. The CDR3 DNA is TGTGCCACCAGTGAGGCACAGTCTAACTCACCCCTCCACTTT. It encodes CATSEAQSNSPLHF.

The sample holds many counts of this clonotype. V gene TRBV4-3 combines with J gene TRBJ2-7, with 9 bases fitting TRBD2. The V gene's germline CDR1 is LGHNA and CDR2 YSLEER. The CDR3 is 18 amino acids. The V and J ends lost 5 bases and 2 bases, in that order; junction bases with no gene match: 16. Here the CDR3 reads CASSVGFAGGPSPYEQYF. In DNA form, the CDR3 reads TGCGCCAGCAGCGTTGGATTCGCGGGAGGGCCTAGTCCCTACGAGCAGTACTTC.

This clonotype appeared many times. V gene TRBV24-1 combines with J gene TRBJ2-1, with 13 nucleotides matching TRBD2. V lost 6 bases to trimming and J lost 6 bases; unmatched junction nucleotides: 4. This CDR3 spans 15 amino acids. Germline CDR1 is KGHDR and CDR2 is SFDVKD. CDR3 protein: CATSPTSGRANEQFF. CDR3 bases: TGTGCCACCAGTCCAACTAGCGGGAGGGCCAATGAGCAGTTCTTC.

This clonotype was counted a few times. The rearrangement links TRBV10-3 to TRBJ1-6; D remains unclear. V shed 6 bases and J shed 0 bases, with 12 bases lying between them. The CDR3 runs to 16 residues. Germline CDR1 ENHRY, CDR2 SYGVKD. CDR3 DNA sequence: TGTGCCATCAGCGGACGGCCGAGCTCCTATAATTCACCCCTCCACTTT. It translates to CAISGRPSSYNSPLHF.

This clonotype has at least ten counts. The V gene is TRBV5-5, the J gene TRBJ2-7; a possible D gene is TRBD2 (6 bases). CDR1 and CDR2 (germline): SGHKS, YYEKEE (reference sequence). CDR3 length equals 15 residues. Deletions cut 5 bases from V and 7 bases from J, with 22 bases between. The DNA of the CDR3 is TGTGCCAGCAGTTCACCCACGGCGGGGAAATGGGAGCAGTACTTC. Protein sequence: CASSSPTAGKWEQYF.

The chain uses TRBV2 and TRBJ2-1; 7 bases match TRBD1. Trimming took 10 bases from V and 4 from J; bases not matched to a gene: 1. CDR3 length: 11 amino acids. Germline V gives CDR1 SNHLY, CDR2 FYNNEI. CDR3 DNA: TGTGCCATACAGGGGTACAATGAGCAGTTCTTC. Translating gives CAIQGYNEQFF.

In this sample, this clonotype turned up many times. V and J are TRBV9 and TRBJ1-1; no clear D. CDR3 size: 13 residues. Between the trimmed V and J ends, which lost 4 bases and 0 bases, there was a span of 7 bases. Per the germline V gene, CDR1 is SGDLS and CDR2 is YYNGEE. The CDR3 DNA reads as TGTGCCAGCAGCCACAGCATGAACACTGAAGCTTTCTTT. This codes for CASSHSMNTEAFF.

The chain combines TRBV5-1 with TRBJ2-1; 8 nucleotides match TRBD2. Trimming removed 6 bases from V and 0 bases from J; junction bases left unmatched: 11. Germline CDR1 and CDR2: SGHRS and YFSETQ. CDR3 length: 17 amino acids. In DNA form, the CDR3 reads TGCGCCAGCACACCCCGCAGCGGGAGCGGCTCCTACAATGAGCAGTTCTTC. It is translated as CASTPRSGSGSYNEQFF.

This clonotype was seen a single time. V and J are TRBV7-8 and TRBJ1-2, with a tentative D call TRBD1 (5 bases). With 5 bases removed from V and 4 bases from J, the gap between germline ends came to 20 bases. This CDR3 spans 16 amino acids. Per germline, CDR1 SGHVS and CDR2 FQNEAQ. The CDR3 here is CASSPRQQKGRYGYTF. The CDR3 DNA follows: TGTGCCAGCAGCCCCAGACAACAAAAGGGGCGCTATGGCTACACCTTC. The full variable domain, in which reference TRBV7-8 and TRBJ1-2 provide the parts outside the CDR3, is GAGVSQSPRYKVAKRGQDVALRCDPISGHVSLFWYQQALGQGPEFLTYFQNEAQLDKSGLPSDRFFAERPEGSVSTLKIQRTQQEDSAVYLCASSPRQQKGRYGYTFGSGTRLTVV.

This clonotype was counted at least ten times. The chain uses TRBV5-6 and TRBJ2-1; TRBD2 matches at 7 bases. From germline, CDR1 is SGHDT and CDR2 YYEEEE. V lost 2 bases and J lost 2; bases outside the gene matches: 10. The CDR3 loop spans 17 amino acids. This CDR3 reads CASSLGERGGPYNEQFF. Here the CDR3 DNA reads TGTGCCAGCAGCTTAGGGGAGCGGGGAGGCCCCTACAATGAGCAGTTCTTC.

The V gene is TRBV27, the J gene TRBJ2-1, with 7 bases matching TRBD1. From germline, CDR1 is MNHEY and CDR2 SMNVEV (reference sequence). After removal of 6 bases from V and 5 bases from J, the junction contained 10 bases not matched to a gene. CDR3 length: 15 residues. In nucleotides, the CDR3 is TGTGCCAGCAGCCGAGGACAGGTTGGGCACAATGAGCAGTTCTTC. As protein: CASSRGQVGHNEQFF.

There are many counts of this clonotype. This chain connects TRBV3-1 to TRBJ2-1, with D unresolved. Trimming left V 0 bases short and J 5 bases short, with 5 bases between. The germline V gene has CDR1 LGHDT and CDR2 YNNKEL (reference sequence). This CDR3 comprises 13 residues. The CDR3 protein is CASSQEPDNEQFF. The CDR3 DNA is TGTGCCAGCAGCCAAGAACCAGACAATGAGCAGTTCTTC.

The chain uses TRBV25-1 and TRBJ2-1; 8 bases line up with TRBD2. This CDR3 spans 14 amino acids. J gave up 7 bases and V 9 bases, and 11 bases lay outside the gene matches. Germline V gives CDR1 MGHDK, CDR2 SYGVNS. The CDR3 DNA follows: TGTGCCAGTTATAGCGGGATTGTCATGAATGAGCAGTTCTTC. Its protein product is CASYSGIVMNEQFF.

This clonotype was picked up a small number of times. In DNA form, the CDR3 reads TGTGCCAGCAGCCTCGCCCCGAGCTCCTACAATGAGCAGTTCTTC. Its translation is CASSLAPSSYNEQFF. V is TRBV6-2 or TRBV6-3 and J is TRBJ2-1, with D hard to call. Germline lookup yields CDR1 MNHEY and CDR2 SVGEGT. Trimming shortened V by 6 bases and J by 0 bases, and 12 bases separated the two germline ends. The CDR3 loop spans 15 amino acids.

This sequence joins TRBV12-3 or TRBV12-4 and TRBJ1-5; D may be TRBD1 (6 bases). V was trimmed by 3 bases and J by 2 bases, leaving 11 bases between them. The CDR3 is 15 residues long. CDR3 amino acids: CASSFVSGGNQPQHF. The CDR3 DNA follows: TGTGCCAGCAGTTTTGTTTCAGGGGGCAATCAGCCCCAGCATTTT.

The gene calls are TRBV9 and TRBJ2-3, with D unresolved. This CDR3 is 15 amino acids long. Deletions cut 3 bases from V and 8 bases from J, with 19 bases between. Germline V gene lookup returns CDR1 SGDLS and CDR2 YYNGEE. The CDR3 loop is CASSAGELALGTQYF. The CDR3 bases are TGTGCCAGCAGCGCCGGAGAGTTGGCCCTAGGTACGCAGTATTTT.

With respect to this clonotype: This could be a read error, since a much larger clone is one nucleotide away. The rearrangement joins TRBV11-2 to TRBJ1-2, with D possibly matching TRBD1 (6 bases). V dropped 3 bases and J dropped 4 bases, with 24 bases sitting between them. CDR3 size: 18 residues. In germline, CDR1 is SGHAT, CDR2 FQNNGV. The CDR3 reads CASSFPPGHRSLSYGYTF. The CDR3 bases are TGTGCCAGCAGCTTTCCGCCGGGACACCGCTCCCTTAGCTATGGCTACACCTTC.

This chain links TRBV24-1 with TRBJ2-7, with TRBD1 as a possible D gene (6 bases). Germline assignment: CDR1 KGHDR and CDR2 SFDVKD. CDR3 length: 14 residues. The V gene lost 11 bases and the J gene lost 3 bases, with 19 bases spanning the gap. CDR3 coding DNA: TGTGCCAGCAGACGCCCGGGACACAACTACGAGCAGTACTTC. It translates to CASRRPGHNYEQYF.

This clonotype is medium-sized (0.01 to 0.1%) within its sample. This rearrangement joins TRBV29-1 to TRBJ2-2; D is possibly TRBD2 (5 bases). The CDR3 has 12 amino acids. The germline V gene encodes CDR1 SQVTM and CDR2 ANQGSEA. Trimming left V 4 bases short and J 5 bases short, with 8 bases between. CDR3 in DNA: TGCAGCGTTGGAGGCGGGACCGGGGAGCTGTTTTTT. Residues: CSVGGGTGELFF.

This clonotype was counted many times. V and J are TRBV20-1 and TRBJ2-5; the D gene is possibly TRBD1 (6 bases). The CDR3 contains 11 residues. Looked up from germline, CDR1 is DFQATT and CDR2 is SNEGSKA (reference sequence). Trimming removed 5 bases from V and 5 bases from J, with 9 bases in between. CDR3 bases: TGCAGTGCTCACAGGGAGGAGACCCAGTACTTC. This sequence encodes CSAHREETQYF.

The table lists this clonotype with many counts. The chain employs TRBV7-2 and TRBJ1-1, with D possibly matching TRBD1 (6 bases). The germline V gene encodes CDR1 SGHTA and CDR2 FQGNSA. Trimming removed 5 bases from V and 0 bases from J, with 13 bases in between. The CDR3 sequence is 15 residues long. The CDR3 bases are TGTGCCAGCAGCGGATCGGGACACCTGAACACTGAAGCTTTCTTT. Its protein is CASSGSGHLNTEAFF.

The chain links TRBV19 to TRBJ2-7; D is uncertain. V lost 3 bases, J lost 3 bases, and 15 bases lay in between. The V gene's germline CDR1 is LNHDA and CDR2 SQIVND (reference sequence). The CDR3 sequence is 15 residues long. CDR3 sequence (DNA): TGTGCCAGTAGTATGGAAAAGTATCCCTTCTACGAGCAGTACTTC. Amino acid sequence: CASSMEKYPFYEQYF.